The 20 T cell receptor beta chains in this list originate from one sample, sequenced in a study of cytomegalovirus exposure and HLA in healthy donors. PCR amplification relied on 60 Vbeta primers (plus 13 Jbeta primers). Assay: immunoSEQ multiplex PCR; the TCRdb copy retains only in-frame clones and omits some. The table shows fewer than 200,000 clones, with about four fifths occurring only once. Sequencing was done on a sample of PBMCs. The receptor set was obtained from a woman between 18 and 30 years old in good health and CMV-seropositive.

The chain uses TRBV28 and TRBJ2-5; no firm D call. The V end lost 5 bases, the J end lost 3 bases, and 4 bases lay between the germline ends. CDR3 size: 11 residues. Germline V lookup: CDR1 MDHEN, CDR2 SYDVKM. DNA of the CDR3: TGTGCCAGCAGTCGGGAAGAGACCCAGTACTTC. This codes for CASSREETQYF.

This clone has just a few counts. The chain couples TRBV7-2 to TRBJ2-2; D gene unclear. V was trimmed by 5 bases and J by 1 base, leaving 14 bases between them. This CDR3 comprises 16 residues. Germline CDR1 reads SGHTA; CDR2 reads FQGNSA. The CDR3 region is CASSPPPLGNTGELFF. The DNA of the CDR3 is TGTGCCAGCAGCCCCCCCCCGCTAGGGAACACCGGGGAGCTGTTTTTT.

V is TRBV6-6 and J is TRBJ2-7; the D gene is possibly TRBD2 (5 bases). Germline V lookup: CDR1 MNHNY, CDR2 SVGAGI (reference sequence). V lost 6 bases and J 2 bases, leaving 8 bases between the germline ends. The CDR3 covers 12 residues. In DNA, the CDR3 is TGTGCCAGCAGCAGGACTGCCTACGAGCAGTACTTC. Protein sequence: CASSRTAYEQYF.

The chain has TRBV7-8 and TRBJ1-5; maybe TRBD1 (6 bases). The V gene's germline CDR1 is SGHVS and CDR2 FQNEAQ. Between the trimmed V and J ends, which lost 5 bases and 0 bases, there was a span of 11 bases. This CDR3 has 15 amino acids. The CDR3 nucleotides read TGTGCCAGCAGCCGGGGGGGCTATAGCAATCAGCCCCAGCATTTT. This translates into CASSRGGYSNQPQHF.

In this sample, this clone turned up a few times. V usage is TRBV15 and J usage is TRBJ1-5; 10 nucleotides line up with TRBD1. Looked up from germline, CDR1 is LNHNV and CDR2 is YYDKDF (reference sequence). Losses at the gene ends were 0 bases for V and 7 bases for J; bases not matched to a gene: 6. There are 16 residues in the CDR3. The CDR3 spells CATSRDRGTGVQPQHF. The CDR3 nucleotides read TGTGCCACCAGCAGAGATCGTGGGACAGGGGTACAGCCCCAGCATTTT.

J is TRBJ2-1 and V is TRBV6-6, with 10 bases lining up with TRBD1. The length of the CDR3 is 15 residues. The germline gives CDR1 MNHNY, CDR2 SVGAGI (reference sequence). With V trimmed by 3 bases and J by 8 bases, 7 bases remained unmatched. CDR3 nucleotides: TGTGCCAGCAGTTATAGACAGGGGGCTAACGATGAGCAGTTCTTC. It is translated as CASSYRQGANDEQFF.

The chain combines TRBV19 with TRBJ2-1; TRBD2 agrees at 12 bases. The CDR3 extends over 15 amino acids. V lost 6 bases and J lost 8; bases outside the gene matches: 8. Germline values: CDR1 LNHDA, CDR2 SQIVND (reference sequence). The CDR3, as DNA: TGTGCCAGTAGATCTTCGGGACTAGCGGGCCATGAGCAGTTCTTC. Translating it yields CASRSSGLAGHEQFF.

V usage is TRBV29-1 and J usage is TRBJ2-3; D perhaps matches TRBD1 (6 bases). The CDR3 contains 13 residues. From germline, CDR1 is SQVTM and CDR2 ANQGSEA. V was shortened by 6 bases and J by 2 bases, with 12 bases between the two germline ends. CDR3 protein: CSVRQVLTDTQYF. The CDR3 DNA follows: TGCAGCGTGAGACAGGTCCTCACAGATACGCAGTATTTT.

This rearrangement joins TRBV28 to TRBJ1-5; 7 bases match TRBD1. Looked up from germline, CDR1 is MDHEN and CDR2 is SYDVKM. The V and J ends lost 4 bases and 1 base, in that order; junction bases with no gene match: 16. The CDR3 covers 19 residues. This CDR3 reads CASSYHPIHRGKSNQPQHF. The CDR3 DNA follows: TGTGCCAGCAGTTACCACCCTATACACAGGGGCAAAAGCAATCAGCCCCAGCATTTT.

The gene calls are TRBV13 and TRBJ2-1; TRBD1 matches 8 bases. Germline CDR1 PRHDT, CDR2 FYEKMQ (reference sequence). The CDR3 length is 16 residues. The V segment lost 6 bases and the J segment 7 bases; nucleotides outside the gene matches: 14. The CDR3, as DNA: TGTGCCAGCAGATCCGGAATGAGGGACAGGCGGAATGAGCAGTTCTTC. Its protein is CASRSGMRDRRNEQFF.

In its sample, this clone was seen a few times. The chain couples TRBV2 to TRBJ2-4; TRBD1 matches at 12 bases. CDR3 length: 14 amino acids. J lost 9 bases, V lost 6 bases, and 6 bases had no gene match. Germline CDR1 and CDR2: SNHLY and FYNNEI. The CDR3 DNA reads TGTGCCAGCAGCTCTGGGACAGGGGGCACCATTCAGTACTTC. It is translated as CASSSGTGGTIQYF.

The chain couples TRBV11-2 to TRBJ2-3; 8 bases fit TRBD1. Looked up from germline, CDR1 is SGHAT and CDR2 is FQNNGV. The CDR3 has 18 residues. Unmatched junction bases numbered 13, after V lost 3 bases and J lost 2 bases. CDR3 sequence: CASSFPVAGGDNTDTQYF. Written as DNA, the CDR3 is TGTGCCAGCAGCTTCCCTGTTGCAGGGGGCGATAACACAGATACGCAGTATTTT.

V usage is TRBV4-3 and J usage is TRBJ2-7, with D possibly TRBD1 on 6 matching bases. V was pared by 1 base and J by 3 bases, with 13 bases between. The CDR3 is 15 residues long. Germline V gives CDR1 LGHNA, CDR2 YSLEER. This chain's CDR3 is CASSQANTGFYEQYF. The DNA of the CDR3 is TGCGCCAGCAGCCAAGCGAACACAGGGTTCTACGAGCAGTACTTC.

The CDR3 region is CAISGATSGASYEQYF. For the CDR3, the DNA is TGTGCCATCAGTGGGGCTACTAGCGGGGCCTCCTACGAGCAGTACTTC. V and J are TRBV10-3 and TRBJ2-7; 10 bases line up with TRBD2. The ends lost 4 bases at V and 0 bases at J; junction bases unmatched: 6. The CDR3 is 16 residues long. The germline V gene has CDR1 ENHRY and CDR2 SYGVKD.

This rearrangement joins TRBV5-1 to TRBJ2-7; 7 bases align to TRBD1. Germline V lookup: CDR1 SGHRS, CDR2 YFSETQ. The junction had 13 bases not matched to a gene; V was cut back by 0 bases and J by 7 bases. The CDR3 is 16 amino acids. This CDR3 reads CASSLAADRVVGEQYF. CDR3 DNA sequence: TGCGCCAGCAGCTTGGCCGCAGACAGGGTGGTGGGTGAGCAGTACTTC. Drawing the rest from reference TRBV5-1 and TRBJ2-7, the complete variable domain is KAGVTQTPRYLIKTRGQQVTLSCSPISGHRSVSWYQQTPGQGLQFLFEYFSETQRNKGNFPGRFSGRQFSNSRSEMNVSTLELGDSALYLCASSLAADRVVGEQYFGPGTRLTVT.

The chain combines TRBV11-1 with TRBJ2-3; D possibly corresponds to TRBD2 (5 bases). Per the germline V gene, CDR1 is SGHAT and CDR2 is FQDESV (reference sequence). Trimming took off 5 bases at V and 4 bases at J, with 10 bases between the two ends. The CDR3 is made up of 13 amino acids. CDR3 in DNA: TGTGCCAGCAGCCGCGAGGGCGCAGATACGCAGTATTTT. Translated, it gives CASSREGADTQYF.

The chain joins TRBV6-6 to TRBJ1-6; 11 nucleotides line up with TRBD1. Germline V gene lookup returns CDR1 MNHNY and CDR2 SVGAGI (reference sequence). V gave up 8 bases and J gave up 7 bases; unmatched junction bases: 1. This CDR3 is built from 13 residues. DNA for the CDR3: TGTGCCAGCCGGGACAGGGGGAATTCACCCCTCCACTTT. Its protein product is CASRDRGNSPLHF.

This clone was counted between two and nine times. The chain links TRBV4-3 to TRBJ2-1; 11 bases fit TRBD2. This CDR3 has 16 residues. V lost 1 base and J lost 8; bases outside the gene matches: 7. Germline-derived CDR1 and CDR2 are LGHNA and YSLEER. The CDR3 here is CASSQALAGGVYEQFF. CDR3 in DNA: TGCGCCAGCAGCCAAGCCCTAGCGGGGGGAGTATATGAGCAGTTCTTC.

The chain combines TRBV11-2 with TRBJ2-7; TRBD1 agrees at 9 bases. Germline trimming cut 6 bases from V and 3 bases from J; bases unmatched to any gene: 3. CDR1 and CDR2 (germline): SGHAT, FQNNGV. This CDR3 spans 13 amino acids. The CDR3 sequence: CASSRTGVYEQYF. In DNA form, the CDR3 reads TGTGCCAGCAGTCGGACAGGGGTCTACGAGCAGTACTTC.

The chain employs TRBV12-2 and TRBJ1-6; the table's D call, TRBD1, was not checked against the DNA. TRBV12-2 constitutes a pseudogene. This CDR3 is built from 19 residues. The CDR3 spells CASRSPRPGQGFRNSPLHF. CDR3 in DNA: TGTGCAAGTCGCTCCCCAAGGCCGGGACAGGGATTTCGTAATTCACCCCTCCACTTT.